This TCR beta chain was retrieved from a study of vaccination and CD4 T cells after COVID-19. Overall study: The post-COVID samples were taken a median about 100 days after diagnosis, anywhere from 35 to 161.

Treatment in this sample: roughly nine-day PBMC culture with coronavirus spike peptide pools or control peptides (ViraFEST assay). Days 3 and 7 saw half the medium swapped for fresh IL-2 medium. About this clonotype: Its antigen is unidentified.

The Oncomine TCR Beta short-read assay was applied to DNA of cultured CD4+ T cells. Using its own MiXCR run on the PCR reads, TCRdb lists one record per CDR3 protein. The table has about 20,000 distinct CDR3 sequences, under 70% seen once; the top ten hold 6% to 8%. There are 13 residues in the CDR3. Germline CDR1 reads SGHVS; CDR2 reads FQNEAQ. The V end lost 5 bases, the J end lost 5 bases, and 13 bases lay between the germline ends. Sequences were obtained from CD4+ T cells from blood, cultured in vitro. The receptor was isolated from a human donor who had recovered from COVID-19. The chain joins TRBV7-8 to TRBJ2-7, with TRBD1 as a possible D gene (6 bases). CDR3 coding DNA: TGTGCCAGCAGCCGGACAGATTTCCACGAGCAGTACTTC. It specifies CASSRTDFHEQYF.